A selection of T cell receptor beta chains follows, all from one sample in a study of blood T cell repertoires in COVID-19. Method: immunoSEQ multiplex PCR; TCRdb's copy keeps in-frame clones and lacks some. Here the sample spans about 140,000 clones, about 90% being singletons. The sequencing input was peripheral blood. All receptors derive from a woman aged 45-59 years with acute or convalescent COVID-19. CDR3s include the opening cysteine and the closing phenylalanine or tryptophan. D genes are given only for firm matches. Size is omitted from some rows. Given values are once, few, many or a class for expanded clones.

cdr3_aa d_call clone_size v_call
CAWSVPDSKGHGYTF - once TRBV30
CASSVVGTSGAVGTQYF TRBD2 once TRBV9
CASSLEIGGSDTQYF TRBD2 - TRBV7-3
CASSFGYRDHEQYF - - TRBV5-5
CASSLEGAGTYSYNEQFF - - TRBV11-3
CASSASGGDYEQYF TRBD2 - TRBV19
CASSREDTQYF - - TRBV5-4
CASSEGERRSYEQYF - - TRBV9
CASSLVGGGTYNEQFF - - TRBV7-2
CASSFGGLGLSTDTQYF - - TRBV5-4
CASSFDRGPYEQYF TRBD1 - TRBV6-5
CASSLRQGGQPQHF - - TRBV5-6
CASSRNLRDRGFVNEQYF TRBD1 - TRBV23-1
CASSQADASGRGSDTQYF TRBD2 - TRBV3-1/TRBV3-2
CASSPRQGVIGNQPQHF TRBD1 - TRBV6-7
CASSLDLGEAFF - - TRBV5-1
CATSRATGGYQPQHF TRBD1 - TRBV15
CASSFARVYGYTF - - TRBV5-1
CASSKEGEGCSYNSPLHF - - TRBV21-1
CASSVGGAGNTEAFF - once TRBV28
CASSQGTGEGLQPQHF TRBD1 - TRBV3-1/TRBV3-2
CASSSARDSNMNTEAFF TRBD1 - TRBV5-1
CASRQQDNSGNTIYF - - TRBV28
CASSDLLERDEQYF - - TRBV2
CASSEARDSNQPQHF - once TRBV2
CASVGTGGGETQYF TRBD1 - TRBV6-5
CASSRGRTGPYQETQYF TRBD1 few TRBV11-2
CASSQGAVGQPQHF - - TRBV4-2